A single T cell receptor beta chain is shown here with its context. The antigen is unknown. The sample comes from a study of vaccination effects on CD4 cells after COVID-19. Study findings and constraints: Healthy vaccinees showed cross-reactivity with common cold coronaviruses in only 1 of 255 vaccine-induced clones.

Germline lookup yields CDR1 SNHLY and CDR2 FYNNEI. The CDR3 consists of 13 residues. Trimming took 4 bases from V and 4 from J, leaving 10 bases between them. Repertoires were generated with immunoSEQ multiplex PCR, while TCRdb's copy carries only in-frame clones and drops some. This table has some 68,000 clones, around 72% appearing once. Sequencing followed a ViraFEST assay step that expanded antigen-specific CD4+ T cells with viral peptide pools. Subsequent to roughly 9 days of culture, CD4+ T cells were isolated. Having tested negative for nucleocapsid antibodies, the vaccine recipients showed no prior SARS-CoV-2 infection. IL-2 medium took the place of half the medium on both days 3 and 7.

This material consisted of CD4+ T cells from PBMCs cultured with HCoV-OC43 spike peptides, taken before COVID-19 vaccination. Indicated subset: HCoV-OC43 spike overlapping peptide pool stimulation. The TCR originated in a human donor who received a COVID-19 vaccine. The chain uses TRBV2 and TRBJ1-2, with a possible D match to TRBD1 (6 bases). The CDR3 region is CASSGGQLYGYTF. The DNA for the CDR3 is TGTGCCAGCAGTGGAGGACAGCTCTATGGCTACACCTTC.